The following is a T cell receptor (beta chain) sequence with its context. Antigen specificity is unknown. This sample is part of a study of OX40 agonist ivuxolimab in advanced cancers. Findings and caveats of the study: Antigen targets of the expanded peripheral T cells went undetermined.

The germline gives CDR1 SGHTS, CDR2 YDEGEE. The CDR3 sequence is 13 residues long. Trimming took 1 base from V and 4 from J, leaving 6 bases between them. Clones were read by immunoSEQ multiplex PCR, and TCRdb kept only the in-frame ones, dropping some. The sample lists 98,000 or so clones; roughly four fifths were seen once. The TCR originated in an adult with an advanced solid tumor such as melanoma, head and neck, liver or kidney cancer. The sequenced sample was CD4+ or CD8+ T cells sorted from blood, obtained in a trial of the OX40 agonist ivuxolimab. V and J are TRBV5-8 and TRBJ1-5; D uncertain. The CDR3 region has the DNA TGTGCCAGCAGCTTGTGGCCTAATCAGCCCCAGCATTTT. Protein product: CASSLWPNQPQHF.